What follows describes a single T cell receptor beta chain. These data are taken from a study of shared T cell receptors in the human thymus. The protocol was immunoSEQ multiplex PCR, while the TCRdb copy is restricted to in-frame clones and leaves out a portion. The sample includes about 400,000 clones, 95% of them seen just once. The TCR was taken from a human donor. The sample was thymocytes.

The CDR3 region is CASSIGRRANYGYTF. The CDR3 DNA sequence: TGTGCCAGCAGCATCGGACGAAGAGCTAACTATGGCTACACCTTC. The chain couples TRBV6-5 to TRBJ1-2; unclear D gene. There are 15 residues in the CDR3. With 6 bases removed from V and 0 bases from J, the gap between germline ends came to 14 bases. Per germline, CDR1 MNHEY and CDR2 SVGAGI.